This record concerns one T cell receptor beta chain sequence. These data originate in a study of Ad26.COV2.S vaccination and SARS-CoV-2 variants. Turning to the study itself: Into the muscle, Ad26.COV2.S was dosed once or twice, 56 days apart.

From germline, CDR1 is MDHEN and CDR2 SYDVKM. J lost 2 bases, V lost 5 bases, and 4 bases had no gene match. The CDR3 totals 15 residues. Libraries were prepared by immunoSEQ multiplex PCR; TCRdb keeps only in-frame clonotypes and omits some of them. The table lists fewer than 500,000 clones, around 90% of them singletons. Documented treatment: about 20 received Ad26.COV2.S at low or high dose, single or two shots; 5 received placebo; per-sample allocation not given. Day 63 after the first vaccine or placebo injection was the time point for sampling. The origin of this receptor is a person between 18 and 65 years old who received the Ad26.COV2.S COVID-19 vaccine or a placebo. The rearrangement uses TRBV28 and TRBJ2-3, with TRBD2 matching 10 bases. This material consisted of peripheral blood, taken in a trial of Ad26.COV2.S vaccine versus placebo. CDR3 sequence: CASSVTSGNTDTQYF. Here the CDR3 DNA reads TGTGCCAGCAGTGTCACTAGCGGGAACACAGATACGCAGTATTTT.